The 27 T cell receptor beta chains below all came from one sample that was sequenced in a study of T cells in Graves' hyperthyroidism and ophthalmopathy. Amplified TCR beta CDR3 regions came from RNA transcripts. Initially, a first-round RT-PCR of the TCR CDR3 employed the HTBI primer set. MiXCR, applied by TCRdb to the multiplex PCR reads, yields one record per CDR3 protein. The sample has 280,000 or so distinct CDR3 sequences, approximately 16% seen once; the top ten hold around 31%. The sequenced material came from blood. The receptors stem from a woman between 50 and 59 years old with Graves' hyperthyroidism that later progressed to Graves' ophthalmopathy.

This clonotype showed up many times. The V gene is TRBV28, the J gene TRBJ1-1; 9 bases align to TRBD1. The CDR3 totals 16 residues. The germline V gene has CDR1 MDHEN and CDR2 SYDVKM. V shed 5 bases and J 0 bases; nucleotides not matched to a gene: 7. CDR3 residues: CASSTVGTGLNTEAFF. The CDR3 DNA reads as TGTGCCAGCAGTACCGTGGGGACAGGGCTGAACACTGAAGCTTTCTTT.

The table lists this clonotype with many counts. This rearrangement joins TRBV5-1 to TRBJ2-7; D might be TRBD2 (5 bases). Germline-derived CDR1 and CDR2 are SGHRS and YFSETQ. The length of the CDR3 is 15 residues. V was trimmed by 0 bases and J by 3 bases, leaving 13 bases between them. Here the CDR3 DNA reads TGCGCCAGCAGCTTGGCTATATCGGGGTTCTACGAGCAGTACTTC. It yields the protein CASSLAISGFYEQYF.

This clonotype has a count of ten or more. The rearrangement links TRBV9 to TRBJ2-1; TRBD2 agrees at 7 bases. Germline V gene sequence: CDR1 SGDLS, CDR2 YYNGEE. The CDR3 runs to 16 residues. The V and J ends lost 2 bases and 0 bases, in that order; junction bases with no gene match: 5. The CDR3 reads CASSVSSGSSYNEQFF. The CDR3 nucleotides are TGTGCCAGCAGCGTCTCTAGCGGTAGCTCCTACAATGAGCAGTTCTTC.

The genes are TRBV5-1 and TRBJ1-1; tentative D call: TRBD1 (5 bases). V dropped 0 bases and J dropped 4 bases, with 16 bases sitting between them. Germline CDR1 SGHRS, CDR2 YFSETQ. The CDR3 is 16 amino acids. The CDR3 protein is CASSLEGGGGFTEAFF. The CDR3 DNA is TGCGCCAGCAGCTTGGAGGGCGGGGGAGGGTTCACTGAAGCTTTCTTT. Using reference TRBV5-1 and TRBJ1-1 for the parts outside the CDR3, the full variable domain is KAGVTQTPRYLIKTRGQQVTLSCSPISGHRSVSWYQQTPGQGLQFLFEYFSETQRNKGNFPGRFSGRQFSNSRSEMNVSTLELGDSALYLCASSLEGGGGFTEAFFGQGTRLTVV.

On this clonotype: This sequence may be a read error, since a much larger clone differs from it by one base. The CDR3 nucleotides are TGTGCCAGCAGCTTTCGCCGGGGCTCCTACGAGCAGTTCTTC. Protein product: CASSFRRGSYEQFF. The chain is built from TRBV3-1 and TRBJ2-7; either TRBD1 or TRBD2 may supply D (5 bases each). Matching the DNA end better, TRBJ2-1 makes the J call doubtful. The germline CDR1 and CDR2 sequences are LGHDT and YNNKEL (reference sequence). This CDR3 has 14 amino acids.

The chain employs TRBV24-1 and TRBJ2-2, with D maybe TRBD1 (5 bases). CDR3 length: 14 residues. Deletions cut 5 bases from V and 5 bases from J, with 11 bases between. Looked up from germline, CDR1 is KGHDR and CDR2 is SFDVKD. CDR3 in DNA: TGTGCCACCAGTGCCGGACATTTGACCGGGGAGCTGTTTTTT. Protein: CATSAGHLTGELFF.

This clonotype was seen repeatedly, ten times or more. The chain has TRBV6-1 and TRBJ1-2; 12 bases are a match to TRBD1. V gave up 5 bases and J gave up 7 bases; unmatched junction bases: 8. Germline assignment: CDR1 MNHNS and CDR2 SASEGT. The CDR3 has 15 amino acids. Here the CDR3 DNA reads TGTGCCAGCAGTTCGCCGGGACAGGGGGCCTTTGGCTACACCTTC. Translation: CASSSPGQGAFGYTF.

In its sample, this clonotype was seen many times. The rearrangement joins TRBV3-1 to TRBJ2-5; 7 positions match TRBD2. Per the germline V gene, CDR1 is LGHDT and CDR2 is YNNKEL (reference sequence). This CDR3 contains 16 residues. V lost 1 base, J lost 0 bases, and 5 bases stayed unmatched. Here the CDR3 DNA reads TGTGCCAGCAGCCAAGTCCTAGCGGCAAACCAAGAGACCCAGTACTTC. It encodes CASSQVLAANQETQYF.

The table lists this clonotype with many counts. The chain carries TRBV7-8 and TRBJ1-4; the D gene is possibly TRBD1 (6 bases). The V gene's germline CDR1 is SGHVS and CDR2 FQNEAQ. Trimming pared 5 bases from V and 5 bases from J, leaving 6 bases between. This CDR3 is 12 amino acids long. The CDR3 protein is CASSDRNEKLFF. The CDR3 nucleotides read TGTGCCAGCAGCGACAGGAATGAAAAACTGTTTTTT. The full variable domain, in which reference TRBV7-8 and TRBJ1-4 provide the parts outside the CDR3, is GAGVSQSPRYKVAKRGQDVALRCDPISGHVSLFWYQQALGQGPEFLTYFQNEAQLDKSGLPSDRFFAERPEGSVSTLKIQRTQQEDSAVYLCASSDRNEKLFFGSGTQLSVL.

A remark on this clonotype: A much larger clone differs from this one at a single base, so this may be a read error. V gene TRBV3-1 combines with J gene TRBJ2-3, with 8 bases lining up with TRBD2. Germline CDR1 reads LGHDT; CDR2 reads YNNKEL (reference sequence). The CDR3 length is 12 residues. The CDR3 region has the DNA TGTGCCAACAGCCAAGGGGTAGCGGGGAGGTATTTT. This sequence encodes CANSQGVAGRYF.

This clonotype was seen many times. The CDR3 spells CASSLAEAGDEQFF. In nucleotides, the CDR3 is TGCGCCAGCAGCCTTGCTGAGGCGGGCGATGAGCAGTTCTTC. The chain has TRBV5-1 and TRBJ2-1; D might be TRBD2 (5 bases). CDR1 is SGHRS and CDR2 is YFSETQ in the germline V gene. Trimming shortened V by 4 bases and J by 8 bases, and 16 bases separated the two germline ends. CDR3 length: 14 residues. The whole variable domain, filled in from reference TRBV5-1 and TRBJ2-1, reads KAGVTQTPRYLIKTRGQQVTLSCSPISGHRSVSWYQQTPGQGLQFLFEYFSETQRNKGNFPGRFSGRQFSNSRSEMNVSTLELGDSALYLCASSLAEAGDEQFFGPGTRLTVL.

J is TRBJ2-4 and V is TRBV24-1; possibly TRBD2 for D (5 bases). Germline loops: CDR1 KGHDR, CDR2 SFDVKD. V shed 3 bases and J shed 9 bases, with 11 bases lying between them. The CDR3 runs 13 residues. As DNA, the CDR3 is TGTGCCACCAGTGATGAGGGTTTGGCCATTCAGTACTTC. This sequence encodes CATSDEGLAIQYF.

This clonotype came up many times. The CDR3 nucleotides are TGTGCCTGGAGTACGGGACAGGGGGGCGTTGGCTACACCTTC. It specifies CAWSTGQGGVGYTF. The chain combines TRBV30 with TRBJ1-2, with 11 bases matching TRBD1. Germline lookup yields CDR1 GTSNPN and CDR2 SVGIG (reference sequence). With 2 bases clipped from V and 7 bases from J, the junction kept 6 bases outside the gene matches. This CDR3 has 14 amino acids.

This clonotype was recorded many times. The V gene is TRBV5-1, the J gene TRBJ2-3; unclear D gene. V shed 7 bases and J shed 0 bases, with 18 bases lying between them. This CDR3 has 16 residues. In germline, CDR1 is SGHRS, CDR2 YFSETQ. The CDR3 here is CASSPDEAWSTDTQYF. CDR3 nucleotides: TGCGCCAGCTCGCCCGACGAGGCCTGGAGCACAGATACGCAGTATTTT.

This clonotype was seen many times. The V and J genes are TRBV29-1 and TRBJ2-1; no definite D call. Trimming cost V 7 bases and J 8 bases, with 15 bases left between them. The CDR3 is 12 residues long. The germline V gene has CDR1 SQVTM and CDR2 ANQGSEA. Here the CDR3 reads CSGVEFLDEQFF. CDR3 sequence (DNA): TGCAGCGGCGTAGAGTTCCTGGATGAGCAGTTCTTC.

This clonotype occurred many times. This chain connects TRBV6-1 to TRBJ1-5, with 7 bases lining up with TRBD1. From germline, CDR1 is MNHNS and CDR2 SASEGT. The junction had 4 bases not matched to a gene; V was cut back by 3 bases and J by 2 bases. The CDR3 spans 15 residues. The CDR3 protein is CASSDLGQGNQPQHF. As DNA, the CDR3 is TGTGCCAGCAGTGATCTCGGACAGGGCAATCAGCCCCAGCATTTT.

This clonotype has ten or more counts. This rearrangement joins TRBV27 to TRBJ2-2; 15 positions match TRBD2. Germline V gene sequence: CDR1 MNHEY, CDR2 SMNVEV (reference sequence). J gave up 7 bases and V 5 bases, and 5 bases lay outside the gene matches. The CDR3 consists of 16 residues. CDR3 in DNA: TGTGCCAGCAGTCGCGGACTAGCGGGAGGGCACGGGGAGCTGTTTTTT. This translates into CASSRGLAGGHGELFF.

Concerning this clonotype: A much larger clone is a single base away; this may be a read error. The rearrangement joins TRBV6-2 or TRBV6-3 to TRBJ2-3; D uncertain. The V gene's germline CDR1 is MNHEY and CDR2 SVGEGT. The CDR3 is 13 amino acids. V was pared by 6 bases and J by 10 bases, with 17 bases between. CDR3 nucleotide sequence: TGTGCCAGCAGCCCTATAGTTCCGGCGGCGCAGTATTTT. It specifies CASSPIVPAAQYF.

The chain employs TRBV20-1 and TRBJ2-1; possibly TRBD1 for D (6 bases). The V gene's germline CDR1 is DFQATT and CDR2 SNEGSKA (reference sequence). The V end lost 3 bases, the J end lost 9 bases, and 12 bases lay between the germline ends. The CDR3 covers 12 residues. CDR3 DNA: TGCAGTGCTAGCCTCCAGGGGAGTGAGCAGTTCTTC. Its protein product is CSASLQGSEQFF.

The V and J genes are TRBV15 and TRBJ2-3; 12 nucleotides agree with TRBD1. Losses at the gene ends were 1 base for V and 4 bases for J; bases not matched to a gene: 3. This CDR3 contains 16 residues. The germline CDR1 and CDR2 sequences are LNHNV and YYDKDF (reference sequence). CDR3 sequence (DNA): TGTGCCACCAGCAGAGCGGGACAGGGGGCCGCAGATACGCAGTATTTT. It codes for CATSRAGQGAADTQYF.

This clonotype has more than one count but fewer than ten. This chain connects TRBV9 to TRBJ2-1, with 16 bases that match TRBD2. Losses at the gene ends were 0 bases for V and 2 bases for J; bases not matched to a gene: 5. The germline V gene encodes CDR1 SGDLS and CDR2 YYNGEE. The CDR3 is made up of 19 amino acids. The CDR3 protein is CASSVVGGTSGRAYNEQFF. DNA of the CDR3: TGTGCCAGCAGCGTAGTCGGGGGGACTAGCGGGAGGGCCTACAATGAGCAGTTCTTC.

A few counts support this clonotype. One base away lies a much larger clone, so this may be a sequencing read error. This rearrangement joins TRBV5-1 to TRBJ2-1; 10 positions match TRBD2. The length of the CDR3 is 16 residues. J lost 4 bases, V lost 6 bases, and 10 bases had no gene match. Germline values: CDR1 SGHRS, CDR2 YFSETQ. The DNA of the CDR3 is TGCGCCAGCACCTCGGCTAGCGGGAGCGGTTACAATGAGCAGTTCTTC. Its translation is CASTSASGSGYNEQFF.

There are many counts of this clonotype. The chain links TRBV29-1 to TRBJ1-4; 8 bases line up with TRBD1. Germline CDR1 and CDR2: SQVTM and ANQGSEA. Germline trimming cut 5 bases from V and 5 bases from J; bases unmatched to any gene: 4. The CDR3 has 13 residues. The CDR3 spells CSVLTGANEKLFF. The CDR3 DNA reads as TGCAGCGTTTTGACAGGGGCAAATGAAAAACTGTTTTTT.

This clonotype came up many times. This chain links TRBV7-3 with TRBJ2-7, with D unclear. Germline V lookup: CDR1 SGHTA, CDR2 FQGTGA. With 2 bases removed from V and 4 bases from J, the gap between germline ends came to 9 bases. CDR3 length equals 13 residues. CDR3 region: CASSLEVAYEQYF. The CDR3 DNA follows: TGTGCCAGCAGCTTAGAAGTTGCATACGAGCAGTACTTC.

This clonotype has a count of ten or more. The rearrangement links TRBV28 to TRBJ2-5; D is perhaps TRBD1 (6 bases). In germline, CDR1 is MDHEN, CDR2 SYDVKM. This CDR3 has 13 amino acids. With 9 bases removed from V and 7 bases from J, the gap between germline ends came to 18 bases. DNA of the CDR3: TGTGCCAGTTCTGAGGGGGATCTGGGGACCCAGTACTTC. Encoded protein: CASSEGDLGTQYF.

The sample holds a few counts of this clonotype. This chain connects TRBV5-1 to TRBJ2-2, with 8 bases fitting TRBD1. Germline V gene lookup returns CDR1 SGHRS and CDR2 YFSETQ. With V trimmed by 4 bases and J by 1 base, 3 bases remained unmatched. The CDR3 consists of 15 residues. The DNA for the CDR3 is TGCGCCAGCAGCGTAGACAGGGGGAACACCGGGGAGCTGTTTTTT. Residues: CASSVDRGNTGELFF. Full variable domain (rest looked up from reference TRBV5-1 and TRBJ2-2): KAGVTQTPRYLIKTRGQQVTLSCSPISGHRSVSWYQQTPGQGLQFLFEYFSETQRNKGNFPGRFSGRQFSNSRSEMNVSTLELGDSALYLCASSVDRGNTGELFFGEGSRLTVL.

This clonotype was found many times. V and J are TRBV2 and TRBJ2-2; TRBD1 matches at 7 bases. The CDR3 runs 18 residues. V shed 5 bases and J 2 bases; nucleotides not matched to a gene: 14. CDR1 and CDR2 (germline): SNHLY, FYNNEI. CDR3 region: CASSTLQGDEKNTGELFF. For the CDR3, the DNA is TGTGCCAGCAGTACCCTCCAGGGGGATGAGAAAAACACCGGGGAGCTGTTTTTT.